Listed here are 30 T cell receptor beta chains from one sample, sequenced in a study of blood T cell repertoires in COVID-19. Method: immunoSEQ multiplex PCR; TCRdb's copy keeps in-frame clones and lacks some. The sample holds some 170,000 clones, approximately 88% seen once. Material: peripheral blood. Every receptor here comes from a woman aged 80 or older with active or convalescent COVID-19.

V gene TRBV4-3 combines with J gene TRBJ2-2; 8 bases fit TRBD1. Germline V gene sequence: CDR1 LGHNA, CDR2 YSLEER. The CDR3 loop spans 19 amino acids. Germline trimming cut 0 bases from V and 7 bases from J; bases unmatched to any gene: 16. CDR3 in amino acids: CASSQDRTGPGITGGELFF. CDR3 DNA: TGCGCCAGCAGCCAAGATCGGACAGGGCCCGGGATAACAGGCGGGGAGCTGTTTTTT.

The genes are TRBV19 and TRBJ1-4; 7 bases match TRBD1. Germline lookup yields CDR1 LNHDA and CDR2 SQIVND (reference sequence). J lost 8 bases, V lost 9 bases, and 9 bases had no gene match. CDR3 length equals 13 residues. CDR3 protein: CASVQGVGEKLFF. CDR3 nucleotide sequence: TGTGCCAGCGTCCAGGGGGTAGGGGAAAAACTGTTTTTT.

The chain couples TRBV4-1 to TRBJ2-1, with D tentatively TRBD2 (6 bases). Germline CDR1 and CDR2: MGHRA and YSYEKL. The CDR3 totals 20 residues. The germline V and J ends were trimmed by 4 bases and 0 bases, with 25 bases remaining between them. CDR3 in amino acids: CASSRVRGGEGAASYNEQFF. The CDR3 DNA sequence: TGCGCCAGCAGCCGAGTTAGGGGCGGGGAAGGGGCCGCCTCCTACAATGAGCAGTTCTTC.

This chain connects TRBV10-3 to TRBJ2-1, with 7 bases matching TRBD2. This CDR3 spans 14 amino acids. Germline V lookup: CDR1 ENHRY, CDR2 SYGVKD. V trimming: 11 bases; J trimming: 3 bases; junction bases outside the gene matches: 10. The CDR3 protein is CAARAGEGYNEQFF. As DNA, the CDR3 is TGTGCCGCCCGGGCGGGGGAAGGCTACAATGAGCAGTTCTTC.

V is TRBV5-8 and J is TRBJ2-3; 7 bases map to TRBD1. The V and J ends lost 4 bases and 4 bases, in that order; junction bases with no gene match: 9. There are 15 residues in the CDR3. Germline CDR1 and CDR2: SGHTS and YDEGEE. CDR3 loop: CASSILNRGPDTQYF. Here the CDR3 DNA reads TGTGCCAGCAGCATCCTGAACAGGGGTCCAGATACGCAGTATTTT.

This chain connects TRBV6-6 to TRBJ1-6; D possibly corresponds to TRBD1 (6 bases). Trimming left V 5 bases short and J 8 bases short, with 13 bases between. The germline V gene has CDR1 MNHNY and CDR2 SVGAGI (reference sequence). This CDR3 has 14 residues. In DNA, the CDR3 is TGTGCCAGCAGTAAGACAGGCCCCTATTCACCCCTCCACTTT. This codes for CASSKTGPYSPLHF.

This clone is a singleton in its sample. The chain joins TRBV5-6 to TRBJ2-1, with 9 positions matching TRBD2. With V trimmed by 4 bases and J by 2 bases, 7 bases remained unmatched. The CDR3 is 16 residues long. From germline, CDR1 is SGHDT and CDR2 YYEEEE. The CDR3 here is CASSQQTSGAYNEQFF. The CDR3 DNA reads TGTGCCAGCAGCCAACAGACTAGCGGAGCCTACAATGAGCAGTTCTTC.

J is TRBJ2-3 and V is TRBV4-1; D might be TRBD2 (6 bases). Trimming removed 0 bases from V and 1 base from J, with 14 bases in between. Germline-derived CDR1 and CDR2 are MGHRA and YSYEKL. The length of the CDR3 is 17 residues. CDR3 region: CASSQEGLASGTDTQYF. As DNA, the CDR3 is TGCGCCAGCAGCCAAGAGGGGCTGGCTAGCGGCACAGATACGCAGTATTTT.

This chain connects TRBV7-9 to TRBJ1-1; D might be TRBD1 (5 bases). Germline CDR1 and CDR2: SEHNR and FQNEAQ (reference sequence). CDR3 length equals 15 residues. V dropped 4 bases and J dropped 0 bases, with 12 bases sitting between them. CDR3 in amino acids: CASSSSTAMNTEAFF. The CDR3 DNA reads as TGTGCCAGCAGCTCCTCGACAGCCATGAACACTGAAGCTTTCTTT.

The chain uses TRBV5-4 and TRBJ2-3; 10 bases match TRBD2. The CDR3 is 16 residues long. Trimming at V came to 2 bases and at J to 3 bases, leaving 6 bases not matched to a gene. CDR1 and CDR2 from the germline V gene are SGHNT and YYREEE (reference sequence). The CDR3 nucleotides are TGTGCCAGCAGCTTTCCTAGCGGGGGAAGGACAGATACGCAGTATTTT. This encodes CASSFPSGGRTDTQYF. The full variable domain, in which reference TRBV5-4 and TRBJ2-3 provide the parts outside the CDR3, is ETGVTQSPTHLIKTRGQQVTLRCSSQSGHNTVSWYQQALGQGPQFIFQYYREEENGRGNFPPRFSGLQFPNYSSELNVNALELDDSALYLCASSFPSGGRTDTQYFGPGTRLTVL.

V usage is TRBV27 and J usage is TRBJ1-6; 9 bases match TRBD1. The germline gives CDR1 MNHEY, CDR2 SMNVEV (reference sequence). V shed 4 bases and J 4 bases; nucleotides not matched to a gene: 11. This CDR3 has 18 amino acids. The CDR3 sequence: CASSSLPGQGWYNSPLHF. In nucleotides, the CDR3 is TGTGCCAGCAGTTCACTACCGGGACAGGGCTGGTATAATTCACCCCTCCACTTT.

V and J are TRBV6-5 and TRBJ2-1, with D perhaps matching TRBD2 (6 bases). This CDR3 region has 15 residues. The V end lost 5 bases, the J end lost 8 bases, and 19 bases lay between the germline ends. CDR1 is MNHEY and CDR2 is SVGAGI in the germline V gene. Here the CDR3 reads CASSPKAAGRDEQFF. In DNA, the CDR3 is TGTGCCAGCAGTCCCAAGGCGGCGGGGAGAGATGAGCAGTTCTTC.

V is TRBV15 and J is TRBJ1-4; D is perhaps TRBD1 (6 bases). V gave up 5 bases and J gave up 6 bases, with 19 bases separating them. The CDR3 runs 16 residues. Germline CDR1 and CDR2: LNHNV and YYDKDF (reference sequence). CDR3 sequence reads: CATSRSPGGRDEKLFF. Written as DNA, the CDR3 is TGTGCCACCAGCCGTTCGCCGGGGGGGCGGGATGAAAAACTGTTTTTT.

V is TRBV7-9 and J is TRBJ2-7, with TRBD1 matching 8 bases. J was trimmed by 11 bases and V by 5 bases; bases with no gene match: 8. Germline V lookup: CDR1 SEHNR, CDR2 FQNEAQ (reference sequence). CDR3 length: 12 amino acids. The CDR3 DNA sequence: TGTGCCAGCAGCACAACAGGGGGGACGAAGTACTTC. This encodes CASSTTGGTKYF.

The CDR3 is CASSSRAGKTNEKLFF. The CDR3 DNA sequence: TGTGCCAGCAGCTCACGTGCGGGGAAGACTAATGAAAAACTGTTTTTT. J is TRBJ1-4 and V is TRBV13; no clear D. The CDR3 consists of 16 residues. V gave up 4 bases and J gave up 2 bases, with 14 bases separating them. The germline gives CDR1 PRHDT, CDR2 FYEKMQ (reference sequence).

The chain recombines TRBV6-5 with TRBJ1-3; D is perhaps TRBD1 (6 bases). The CDR3 consists of 15 residues. Per the germline V gene, CDR1 is MNHEY and CDR2 is SVGAGI. Trimming took 7 bases from V and 4 from J, leaving 17 bases between them. CDR3 nucleotides: TGTGCCAGCACCAGGGGAGCAGAAGGGGGAAACACCATATATTTT. Translating gives CASTRGAEGGNTIYF.

This clone was found once. V usage is TRBV7-2 and J usage is TRBJ1-5; 8 bases fit TRBD1. V trimming: 2 bases; J trimming: 5 bases; junction bases outside the gene matches: 8. From germline, CDR1 is SGHTA and CDR2 FQGNSA. CDR3 length equals 16 residues. CDR3 residues: CASSLRLGQGDQPQHF. The DNA for the CDR3 is TGTGCCAGCAGCTTAAGATTAGGACAGGGCGATCAGCCCCAGCATTTT.

This chain connects TRBV5-6 to TRBJ1-2; TRBD1 might be the D (6 bases). Looked up from germline, CDR1 is SGHDT and CDR2 is YYEEEE. V lost 4 bases, J lost 7 bases, and 20 bases lay in between. The CDR3 runs to 15 residues. The CDR3 DNA reads TGTGCCAGCAGCATAATAGAGCAGGGGTTAGGTGGCTACACCTTC. The encoded protein is CASSIIEQGLGGYTF.

The chain joins TRBV6-2 or TRBV6-3 to TRBJ1-5; perhaps TRBD1 as D (6 bases). The CDR3 consists of 15 residues. CDR1 and CDR2 (germline): MNHEY, SVGEGT. Deletions cut 5 bases from V and 9 bases from J, with 20 bases between. CDR3: CASSDTAAGEWPQHF. The CDR3 nucleotides read TGTGCCAGCAGTGACACGGCCGCAGGGGAATGGCCCCAGCATTTT.

The J gene is TRBJ1-5, the V gene TRBV18, with 8 positions matching TRBD1. V gave up 4 bases and J gave up 2 bases; unmatched junction bases: 1. The CDR3 has 14 residues. Germline V lookup: CDR1 KGHSH, CDR2 LQKENI. In nucleotides, the CDR3 is TGTGCCAGCTCACTGGGACAGGGCAATCAGCCCCAGCATTTT. Its protein is CASSLGQGNQPQHF.

The chain is built from TRBV7-2 and TRBJ1-3; 7 bases agree with TRBD1. Germline V gene data show CDR1 as SGHTA and CDR2 as FQGNSA. Trimming cost V 0 bases and J 4 bases; bases outside gene matches: 3. This CDR3 has 15 residues. CDR3 bases: TGTGCCAGCAGCTTAGCCTCGGACAGGGGAAACACCATATATTTT. Translation gives CASSLASDRGNTIYF.

The genes are TRBV3-1 (or the pseudogene TRBV3-2) and TRBJ1-1; 9 bases agree with TRBD1. CDR1 and CDR2 from the germline V gene are LGHDT and YNNKEL (reference sequence). This CDR3 contains 13 residues. V was pared by 3 bases and J by 10 bases, with 6 bases of the junction left unmatched. DNA for the CDR3: TGTGCCAGCAGCCACGCCCCGGGACAGGGAGCTTTCTTT. Its protein is CASSHAPGQGAFF.

This clone occurred once. The chain combines TRBV19 with TRBJ1-2, with D perhaps matching TRBD1 (6 bases). This CDR3 spans 15 amino acids. The germline CDR1 and CDR2 sequences are LNHDA and SQIVND (reference sequence). The germline V and J ends were trimmed by 0 bases and 1 base, with 9 bases remaining between them. The CDR3 loop is CASSIEAGVNYGYTF. CDR3 DNA: TGTGCCAGTAGTATAGAGGCAGGGGTTAACTATGGCTACACCTTC.

This clone was recorded once. The chain uses TRBV15 and TRBJ1-5, with unresolved D. This CDR3 is 14 amino acids long. The germline CDR1 and CDR2 sequences are LNHNV and YYDKDF (reference sequence). The V end was cut by 4 bases, the J end by 4 bases, with 11 bases between. DNA of the CDR3: TGTGCCACCAGCACCTCGGTCACTAATCAGCCCCAGCATTTT. Translated: CATSTSVTNQPQHF.

The chain joins TRBV5-5 to TRBJ1-1, with a weak D call TRBD1 (5 bases). Trimming cost V 4 bases and J 1 base, with 8 bases left between them. From germline, CDR1 is SGHKS and CDR2 YYEKEE (reference sequence). The CDR3 covers 13 residues. CDR3 sequence (DNA): TGTGCCAGCAGCATTGACAGGAACACTGAAGCTTTCTTT. This codes for CASSIDRNTEAFF.

J is TRBJ1-2 and V is TRBV14; D not resolved. The CDR3 is made up of 12 amino acids. Trimming removed 1 base at V and 3 bases at J, with 3 bases between. Per the germline V gene, CDR1 is SGHDN and CDR2 is FVKESK. In DNA, the CDR3 is TGTGCCAGCAGCCAAGCGTACTATGGCTACACCTTC. This sequence encodes CASSQAYYGYTF.

J is TRBJ1-3 and V is TRBV27; 8 bases align to TRBD1. The CDR3 covers 15 residues. Germline values: CDR1 MNHEY, CDR2 SMNVEV (reference sequence). The V segment lost 4 bases and the J segment 2 bases; nucleotides outside the gene matches: 4. CDR3 protein: CASSSGQGAGNTIYF. Written as DNA, the CDR3 is TGTGCCAGCAGTTCCGGACAGGGAGCTGGAAACACCATATATTTT.

V usage is TRBV7-8 and J usage is TRBJ1-3; TRBD1 matches at 7 bases. This CDR3 has 16 amino acids. V lost 4 bases and J lost 1; bases outside the gene matches: 7. The V gene's germline CDR1 is SGHVS and CDR2 FQNEAQ. CDR3 nucleotide sequence: TGTGCCAGCAGCTCGGGACAGTCAAGTTCTGGAAACACCATATATTTT. Amino acid sequence: CASSSGQSSSGNTIYF.

The rearrangement joins TRBV19 to TRBJ2-1, with 11 nucleotides matching TRBD2. CDR3 length equals 17 residues. After removal of 3 bases from V and 5 bases from J, the junction contained 9 bases not matched to a gene. Germline V lookup: CDR1 LNHDA, CDR2 SQIVND (reference sequence). CDR3 sequence: CASSIGLAGGPNNEQFF. The CDR3 DNA follows: TGTGCCAGTAGTATTGGGCTAGCGGGGGGTCCCAACAATGAGCAGTTCTTC.

The V and J genes are TRBV2 and TRBJ1-4, with D unclear. V shed 6 bases and J shed 5 bases, with 19 bases lying between them. The CDR3 is 16 amino acids. CDR1 and CDR2 (germline): SNHLY, FYNNEI. Written as DNA, the CDR3 is TGTGCCAGCAGACGGGTCCCCAATTTGGCGAATGAAAAACTGTTTTTT. It encodes CASRRVPNLANEKLFF.